Included here is one T cell receptor (beta chain) sequence, with context. Its antigen is not known. This entry comes from a study of vaccination and CD4 T cells after COVID-19. Study-wide results and caveats: Median reactive clonotypes, those recognizing SARS-CoV-2, rose from about 22 to 38, not significantly.

Sequencing of DNA taken from cultured CD4+ T cells relied on the Oncomine TCR Beta short-read assay. TCRdb reprocessed the PCR reads with MiXCR, giving one entry per CDR3 protein. This table holds under 15,000 distinct CDR3 sequences, more than 70% found once. The sample's treatment: approximately 10-day PBMC culture with coronavirus spike peptide pools or control peptides (ViraFEST assay). The sample consisted of CD4+ T cells from blood, cultured in vitro. The sequence was collected from a human donor who had recovered from COVID-19.

CDR3 bases: TGTGCCATCAGTGAGAGGCAGAACAATGAGCAGTTCTTC. This translates into CAISERQNNEQFF. The genes are TRBV10-3 and TRBJ2-1, with unresolved D. CDR1 and CDR2 from the germline V gene are ENHRY and SYGVKD. The CDR3 is 13 residues long. The V gene lost 2 bases and the J gene lost 5 bases, with 7 bases spanning the gap.